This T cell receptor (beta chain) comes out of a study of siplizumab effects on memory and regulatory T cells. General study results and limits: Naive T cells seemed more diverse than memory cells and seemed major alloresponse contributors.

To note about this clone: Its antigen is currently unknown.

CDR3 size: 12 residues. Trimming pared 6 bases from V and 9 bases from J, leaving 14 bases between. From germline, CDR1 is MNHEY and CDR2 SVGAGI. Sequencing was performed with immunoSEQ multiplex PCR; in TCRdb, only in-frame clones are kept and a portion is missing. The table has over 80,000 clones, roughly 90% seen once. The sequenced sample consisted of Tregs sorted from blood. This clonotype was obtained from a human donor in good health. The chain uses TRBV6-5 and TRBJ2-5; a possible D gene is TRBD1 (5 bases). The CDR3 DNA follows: TGTGCCAGCAGACAGGCCGGGCAGGCCCAGTACTTC. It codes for CASRQAGQAQYF.